The 29 T cell receptor beta chains in this list originate from one sample, sequenced in a study of T cell responses to AZD1222 COVID-19 vaccine. Sequencing used immunoSEQ multiplex PCR; TCRdb keeps in-frame clones, though not all of them. The data show about 170,000 clones, roughly 89% seen once. Sample: peripheral blood, taken on day 0 of AZD1222 vaccination. Every receptor here comes from an adult in good health.

V is TRBV13 and J is TRBJ2-7; 9 bases fit TRBD1. Germline values: CDR1 PRHDT, CDR2 FYEKMQ (reference sequence). There are 15 residues in the CDR3. V dropped 5 bases and J dropped 4; count of bases not matched to a gene: 9. The CDR3 here is CASSARQGGKYEQYF. Written as DNA, the CDR3 is TGTGCCAGCAGCGCACGACAGGGGGGAAAATACGAGCAGTACTTC.

This clone was seen just once. CDR3 amino acids: CASSLRPYGYTF. The CDR3 DNA sequence: TGTGCCAGCAGTTTAAGACCCTATGGCTACACCTTC. The chain links TRBV12-3 or TRBV12-4 to TRBJ1-2; D remains ambiguous. The CDR3 contains 12 residues. V lost 2 bases and J 4 bases, leaving 5 bases between the germline ends.

CDR3 nucleotides: TGTGCCAGCAGCCAAGTTTACCCGAACACTGAAGCTTTCTTT. This gives the protein CASSQVYPNTEAFF. The chain is built from TRBV14 and TRBJ1-1; D gene uncertain. Looked up from germline, CDR1 is SGHDN and CDR2 is FVKESK. The CDR3 loop spans 14 amino acids. Trimming pared 1 base from V and 1 base from J, leaving 7 bases between. Looking up the rest from reference TRBV14 and TRBJ1-1 gives the full variable domain: EAGVTQFPSHSVIEKGQTVTLRCDPISGHDNLYWYRRVMGKEIKFLLHFVKESKQDESGMPNNRFLAERTGGTYSTLKVQPAELEDSGVYFCASSQVYPNTEAFFGQGTRLTVV.

This clone was detected only once. The CDR3 loop is CASSFSGLVDNEQFF. CDR3 nucleotides: TGTGCCAGCAGTTTTAGTGGACTAGTAGATAATGAGCAGTTCTTC. The chain uses TRBV27 and TRBJ2-1; 7 nucleotides match TRBD2. The CDR3 runs 15 residues. The germline V gene encodes CDR1 MNHEY and CDR2 SMNVEV (reference sequence). With 3 bases clipped from V and 7 bases from J, the junction kept 9 bases outside the gene matches.

V and J are TRBV7-3 and TRBJ2-2, with 10 positions matching TRBD1. Germline V lookup: CDR1 SGHTA, CDR2 FQGTGA. CDR3 length equals 14 residues. J was trimmed by 6 bases and V by 5 bases; bases with no gene match: 3. This chain's CDR3 is CASSVGTGAGELFF. The CDR3 nucleotides are TGTGCCAGCAGCGTCGGGACAGGGGCCGGGGAGCTGTTTTTT.

DNA for the CDR3: TGTGCCAGCAGCCAAGATTTAACGACAGGGTATGGCTACACCTTC. Translating it yields CASSQDLTTGYGYTF. This chain uses TRBV4-2 with TRBJ1-2, with TRBD1 identical over 7 bases. CDR3 length equals 15 residues. V gave up 0 bases and J gave up 5 bases; unmatched junction bases: 6. The germline V gene encodes CDR1 LGHNA and CDR2 YNFKEQ.

This clone showed up just once. V is TRBV6-5 and J is TRBJ2-5; 7 bases agree with TRBD2. Per the germline V gene, CDR1 is MNHEY and CDR2 is SVGAGI. This CDR3 spans 14 amino acids. V was pared by 5 bases and J by 3 bases, with 6 bases of the junction left unmatched. The CDR3 here is CASSRWTSKETQYF. In DNA, the CDR3 is TGTGCCAGCAGTCGCTGGACTAGTAAAGAGACCCAGTACTTC.

The V and J genes are TRBV6-1 and TRBJ2-4; D may be TRBD2 (6 bases). V lost 3 bases and J lost 2, with 11 bases in between. The CDR3 contains 15 residues. Germline values: CDR1 MNHNS, CDR2 SASEGT. CDR3 protein: CASSESGTSKNIQYF. CDR3 in DNA: TGTGCCAGCAGTGAGTCAGGGACTTCCAAAAACATTCAGTACTTC.

J is TRBJ2-5 and V is TRBV5-1; no firm D call. This CDR3 comprises 14 residues. The germline CDR1 and CDR2 sequences are SGHRS and YFSETQ. The V end was cut by 4 bases, the J end by 1 base, with 11 bases between. This CDR3 reads CASSLLPGQETQYF. CDR3 coding DNA: TGCGCCAGCAGCCTCCTACCGGGCCAAGAGACCCAGTACTTC.

In its sample, this clone was seen once. The chain links TRBV10-3 to TRBJ2-7; D might be TRBD1 (5 bases). Germline CDR1 ENHRY, CDR2 SYGVKD. The CDR3 is made up of 13 amino acids. Between the trimmed V and J ends, which lost 8 bases and 6 bases, there was a span of 17 bases. Here the CDR3 reads CAISGTGQSEQYF. The CDR3 nucleotides read TGTGCCATCTCTGGCACAGGTCAGTCCGAGCAGTACTTC.

The genes are TRBV7-9 and TRBJ2-5; TRBD2 might be the D (6 bases). This CDR3 spans 14 amino acids. Trimming cost V 5 bases and J 7 bases, with 17 bases left between them. The V gene's germline CDR1 is SEHNR and CDR2 FQNEAQ (reference sequence). DNA for the CDR3: TGTGCCAGCAGCGATCAGGGAGTGGAGGGGACCCAGTACTTC. The encoded protein is CASSDQGVEGTQYF.

V usage is TRBV7-9 and J usage is TRBJ2-1, with D uncertain. V lost 6 bases, J lost 7 bases, and 10 bases lay in between. This CDR3 has 12 amino acids. Germline V gene sequence: CDR1 SEHNR, CDR2 FQNEAQ (reference sequence). CDR3 sequence (DNA): TGTGCCAGCAGTTCAAGCTGGAATGAGCAGTTCTTC. Translation: CASSSSWNEQFF.

The rearrangement uses TRBV7-9 and TRBJ1-2; a weak D match, TRBD1 (5 bases). This CDR3 is built from 13 residues. The germline CDR1 and CDR2 sequences are SEHNR and FQNEAQ (reference sequence). Trimming removed 5 bases at V and 3 bases at J, with 10 bases between. The CDR3 loop is CASSPGGHYGYTF. The CDR3, as DNA: TGTGCCAGCAGCCCTGGGGGACACTATGGCTACACCTTC.

The chain recombines TRBV4-1 with TRBJ1-2; D call uncertain. In germline, CDR1 is MGHRA, CDR2 YSYEKL. The ends were cut back, 1 base at V and 3 bases at J, with 12 bases in the middle. CDR3 size: 15 residues. The CDR3 DNA is TGCGCCAGCAGCCAAGGGGCTCAGGACTACTATGGCTACACCTTC. Its protein is CASSQGAQDYYGYTF.

The J gene is TRBJ2-7, the V gene TRBV6-5; possibly TRBD1 or TRBD2 for D (6 bases each). V was clipped by 6 bases and J by 0 bases, with 15 bases between them. CDR3 length: 15 residues. CDR1 and CDR2 from the germline V gene are MNHEY and SVGAGI. In nucleotides, the CDR3 is TGTGCCAGCAGAAGGACAGCGGGTAGCTCCTACGAGCAGTACTTC. Translating it yields CASRRTAGSSYEQYF.

The chain uses TRBV12-3 or TRBV12-4 and TRBJ1-2; a possible D gene is TRBD1 (5 bases). Trimming cost V 3 bases and J 7 bases, with 6 bases left between them. CDR3 length: 11 residues. This CDR3 is CASSLGGGYTF. CDR3 DNA: TGTGCCAGCAGTTTGGGGGGTGGCTACACCTTC.

The chain has TRBV4-2 and TRBJ1-1; possibly TRBD1 for D (6 bases). The CDR3 runs 14 residues. The V gene lost 4 bases and the J gene lost 4 bases, with 13 bases spanning the gap. Germline-derived CDR1 and CDR2 are LGHNA and YNFKEQ. The CDR3 sequence is CASSPSGGFTEAFF. DNA for the CDR3: TGTGCCAGCAGCCCCTCTGGGGGCTTCACTGAAGCTTTCTTT.

The chain combines TRBV5-4 with TRBJ1-6; TRBD1 is a possible D gene (5 bases). Trimming removed 2 bases at V and 5 bases at J, with 11 bases between. The CDR3 sequence is 15 residues long. Per the germline V gene, CDR1 is SGHNT and CDR2 is YYREEE (reference sequence). CDR3: CASSFGDSNNSPLHF. The CDR3 region has the DNA TGTGCCAGCAGCTTCGGGGACTCAAATAATTCACCCCTCCACTTT.

The V and J genes are TRBV3-1 (or the pseudogene TRBV3-2) and TRBJ2-1, with 7 bases lining up with TRBD2. The germline gives CDR1 LGHDT, CDR2 YNNKEL (reference sequence). J was trimmed by 5 bases and V by 3 bases; bases with no gene match: 13. The CDR3 totals 17 residues. The CDR3 DNA sequence: TGTGCCAGCAGCCAGAATACGGCGGGAGCTGGGGACAATGAGCAGTTCTTC. It codes for CASSQNTAGAGDNEQFF.

The chain uses TRBV6-2 or TRBV6-3 and TRBJ2-4, with unresolved D. This CDR3 is built from 14 residues. Germline CDR1 and CDR2: MNHEY and SVGEGT. The V gene lost 5 bases and the J gene lost 1 base, with 9 bases spanning the gap. As DNA, the CDR3 is TGTGCCAGCAGTAGGGTAGTGGCCAAAAACATTCAGTACTTC. It encodes CASSRVVAKNIQYF.

V usage is TRBV4-2 and J usage is TRBJ1-6; no clear D gene. This CDR3 region has 16 residues. Between the trimmed V and J ends, which lost 0 bases and 3 bases, there was a span of 9 bases. Germline values: CDR1 LGHNA, CDR2 YNFKEQ. The chain's CDR3 is CASSQEGGNYNSPLHF. The CDR3 DNA reads TGTGCCAGCAGCCAAGAAGGAGGTAACTATAATTCACCCCTCCACTTT.

The chain uses TRBV5-1 and TRBJ1-4; D is perhaps TRBD1 (5 bases). The CDR3 totals 16 residues. With 0 bases removed from V and 8 bases from J, the gap between germline ends came to 17 bases. Germline V CDR1 and CDR2: SGHRS, YFSETQ. As DNA, the CDR3 is TGCGCCAGCAGCTTGGCCGGGGGAAGGCGTGGCGAAAAACTGTTTTTT. Translated, it gives CASSLAGGRRGEKLFF. The full variable domain, completed using reference TRBV5-1 and TRBJ1-4, is KAGVTQTPRYLIKTRGQQVTLSCSPISGHRSVSWYQQTPGQGLQFLFEYFSETQRNKGNFPGRFSGRQFSNSRSEMNVSTLELGDSALYLCASSLAGGRRGEKLFFGSGTQLSVL.

This chain links TRBV27 with TRBJ1-2; possible D gene TRBD1, 5 bases. The V gene's germline CDR1 is MNHEY and CDR2 SMNVEV (reference sequence). The CDR3 is 14 amino acids. V dropped 4 bases and J dropped 6 bases, with 15 bases sitting between them. The CDR3 here is CASSSGSGGDGYTF. The CDR3 DNA sequence: TGTGCCAGCAGTTCCGGGTCTGGGGGAGATGGCTACACCTTC.

The chain is built from TRBV9 and TRBJ2-2; D is unresolved. With 1 base removed from V and 1 base from J, the gap between germline ends came to 5 bases. This CDR3 comprises 14 residues. CDR1 and CDR2 (germline): SGDLS, YYNGEE. The CDR3 DNA sequence: TGTGCCAGCAGCGTATTGGGGAACACCGGGGAGCTGTTTTTT. It codes for CASSVLGNTGELFF.

The J gene is TRBJ2-7, the V gene TRBV5-4, with unresolved D. The CDR3 sequence is 13 residues long. V was clipped by 0 bases and J by 2 bases, with 6 bases between them. Germline V gives CDR1 SGHNT, CDR2 YYREEE (reference sequence). The CDR3 sequence is CASSLGRTYEQYF. The CDR3 region has the DNA TGTGCCAGCAGCTTGGGCCGTACCTACGAGCAGTACTTC.

The V and J genes are TRBV24-1 and TRBJ2-1; no clear D. The CDR3 spans 11 residues. Per the germline V gene, CDR1 is KGHDR and CDR2 is SFDVKD. V was clipped by 2 bases and J by 8 bases, with 3 bases between them. In DNA form, the CDR3 reads TGTGCCACCAGTGATTACGATGAGCAGTTCTTC. This translates into CATSDYDEQFF.

The chain couples TRBV19 to TRBJ1-1, with D uncertain. Germline-derived CDR1 and CDR2 are LNHDA and SQIVND (reference sequence). V lost 0 bases to trimming and J lost 3 bases, with 11 bases between them. The CDR3 extends over 15 amino acids. Here the CDR3 reads CASSIDGVAYTEAFF. The DNA for the CDR3 is TGTGCCAGTAGTATAGATGGGGTTGCGTACACTGAAGCTTTCTTT.

CDR3 nucleotide sequence: TGTGCCAGCCTCAGGGTTCTTGGCGAGCAGTACTTC. Translated: CASLRVLGEQYF. The V call is TRBV2, the J call TRBJ2-7, with D tentatively TRBD1 (5 bases). The length of the CDR3 is 12 residues. The germline V gene encodes CDR1 SNHLY and CDR2 FYNNEI. The V end lost 8 bases, the J end lost 6 bases, and 14 bases lay between the germline ends.

The V gene is TRBV5-1, the J gene TRBJ1-1, with unresolved D. CDR3 size: 14 residues. V lost 0 bases and J 5 bases, leaving 11 bases between the germline ends. Germline lookup yields CDR1 SGHRS and CDR2 YFSETQ. This CDR3 reads CASSLDGVGTEAFF. In DNA form, the CDR3 reads TGCGCCAGCAGCTTGGACGGGGTTGGGACTGAAGCTTTCTTT.